These 30 T cell receptor beta chains were all obtained from the same sample, sequenced in a study of post-analysis software for immune sequencing data. Findings and caveats of the study: TRBV5-6, TRBV5-1 and TRBV20-1 belonged to a set of about five TRBV segments that were more frequent in patients than controls.

The library was made from cDNA and included unique molecular identifiers. Via MiXCR, TCRdb re-called the PCR reads, giving one row per CDR3 protein. Of 350,000 to 450,000 distinct CDR3 sequences listed, about a third were seen once; the top ten hold around 15%. No antigen is known for these receptors. The sample consisted of blood. These TCRs come from a girl aged 5-17 years with multiple sclerosis.

This clonotype came up once. J is TRBJ1-6 and V is TRBV20-1; TRBD1 might be the D (5 bases). V lost 2 bases to trimming and J lost 9 bases, with 20 bases between them. Germline CDR1 reads DFQATT; CDR2 reads SNEGSKA (reference sequence). The CDR3 loop spans 16 amino acids. CDR3 nucleotides: TGCAGTGCTAGACCTTTGTCAGGGATATCCAGTTCACCCCTCCACTTT. It encodes CSARPLSGISSSPLHF.

In regard to this clonotype: The junction differs from germline at one of its ends, possibly a read error. This chain connects TRBV7-9 to TRBJ2-3, with D possibly matching TRBD2 (5 bases). Germline V gene data show CDR1 as SEHNR and CDR2 as FQNEAQ (reference sequence). The CDR3 has 16 amino acids. The CDR3 loop is CASSEGPSGGTDTQYF. The CDR3 DNA sequence: TGTGCCAGCAGCGAAGGCCCCAGCGGTGGCACGGATACGCAGTATTTT.

The chain carries TRBV3-1 and TRBJ2-4; D gene unclear. The J call may be in error: the DNA end matches TRBJ2-7 better. The CDR3 sequence is 12 residues long. The germline V gene encodes CDR1 LGHDT and CDR2 YNNKEL (reference sequence). The CDR3 DNA reads TGTGCCAGCAGCCAAGACAGGCACGAGCAGTACTTC. This sequence encodes CASSQDRHEQYF.

V gene TRBV3-1 combines with J gene TRBJ1-1; D remains ambiguous. Germline V gives CDR1 LGHDT, CDR2 YNNKEL (reference sequence). The V gene lost 2 bases and the J gene lost 3 bases, with 10 bases spanning the gap. This CDR3 region has 14 residues. The CDR3 bases are TGTGCCAGCAGCCAAAGGGAAGCCCACACTGAAGCTTTCTTT. Its protein is CASSQREAHTEAFF. Drawing the rest from reference TRBV3-1 and TRBJ1-1, the complete variable domain is DTAVSQTPKYLVTQMGNDKSIKCEQNLGHDTMYWYKQDSKKFLKIMFSYNNKELIINETVPNRFSPKSPDKAHLNLHINSLELGDSAVYFCASSQREAHTEAFFGQGTRLTVV.

CDR3 amino acids: CASSLWGLASTGELFF. The CDR3 DNA reads TGTGCCAGCAGCTTGTGGGGACTAGCAAGCACCGGGGAGCTGTTTTTT. The genes are TRBV5-5 and TRBJ2-2; 9 nucleotides agree with TRBD2. V lost 1 base to trimming and J lost 4 bases; unmatched junction nucleotides: 5. Germline assignment: CDR1 SGHKS and CDR2 YYEKEE (reference sequence). The CDR3 runs to 16 residues.

For this clonotype: The junction and the germline gene differ at one end; a read error may be behind it. CDR3 in amino acids: CTSSQPPGQGSYEQYF. CDR3 DNA sequence: TGTACCAGCAGCCAGCCACCCGGACAGGGCTCCTACGAGCAGTACTTC. The J gene is TRBJ2-7, the V gene TRBV4-2; 8 bases are shared with TRBD1. Per germline, CDR1 LGHNA and CDR2 YNFKEQ. The CDR3 is 16 amino acids.

In this sample, this clonotype turned up a few times. The chain links TRBV27 to TRBJ2-7, with TRBD1 identical over 7 bases. Germline loops: CDR1 MNHEY, CDR2 SMNVEV (reference sequence). J gave up 2 bases and V 6 bases, and 7 bases lay outside the gene matches. The CDR3 has 14 amino acids. The CDR3 loop reads CASSPVDRTYEQYF. Here the CDR3 DNA reads TGTGCCAGCAGCCCCGTGGACAGGACCTACGAGCAGTACTTC.

With regard to this clonotype: This may stem from a read error, because a much larger clone lies one nucleotide away. The genes are TRBV12-3 or TRBV12-4 and TRBJ2-5; D ambiguous. With 3 bases removed from V and 5 bases from J, the gap between germline ends came to 13 bases. There are 14 residues in the CDR3. The DNA for the CDR3 is TGTGCCAGCAGTTTCTTTCCACGGGCGGAGACCCAGTACTTC. Its protein product is CASSFFPRAETQYF.

There are a few counts of this clonotype. The chain combines TRBV7-9 with TRBJ1-1, with D unclear. Trimming stripped 3 bases from V and 7 bases from J, with 9 bases between. CDR1 and CDR2 from the germline V gene are SEHNR and FQNEAQ (reference sequence). CDR3 length: 12 amino acids. CDR3 residues: CASSLGQSEAFF. The CDR3 nucleotides are TGTGCCAGCAGCTTGGGTCAGAGTGAAGCTTTCTTT.

The chain links TRBV5-1 to TRBJ2-3, with 10 bases fitting TRBD1. CDR1 and CDR2 from the germline V gene are SGHRS and YFSETQ. The CDR3 runs 15 residues. The ends lost 0 bases at V and 5 bases at J; junction bases unmatched: 3. The CDR3 DNA reads TGCGCCAGCAGCTTGGCGACAGGGGGCATAGATACGCAGTATTTT. Translated, it gives CASSLATGGIDTQYF.

The chain is built from TRBV6-6 and TRBJ1-6; D perhaps matches TRBD1 (6 bases). V dropped 5 bases and J dropped 10 bases, with 21 bases sitting between them. This CDR3 contains 16 residues. The germline V gene encodes CDR1 MNHNY and CDR2 SVGAGI (reference sequence). The CDR3 DNA reads TGTGCCAGCAGTCCCTTCGGGGGGGCGCGAGGGTCACCCCTCCACTTT. Protein sequence: CASSPFGGARGSPLHF.

In nucleotides, the CDR3 is TGTGCCAGCTACACGTCGGGGGCGGTTGGTACTGAAGCTTTCTTT. Protein sequence: CASYTSGAVGTEAFF. The chain links TRBV28 to TRBJ1-1; maybe TRBD1 (6 bases). Germline V CDR1 and CDR2: MDHEN, SYDVKM. The CDR3 contains 15 residues. V was cut by 8 bases and J by 5 bases, with 21 bases left in between.

For the CDR3, the DNA is TGTGCCAGCTCACCACAACAGGGGGACACAGATACGCAGTATTTT. Its protein is CASSPQQGDTDTQYF. The V and J genes are TRBV18 and TRBJ2-3; the match to TRBD1 covers 8 bases. The V segment lost 1 base and the J segment 2 bases; nucleotides outside the gene matches: 2. CDR1 is KGHSH, CDR2 LQKENI, per germline. The CDR3 extends over 15 amino acids.

Points on this clonotype: This may stem from a read error, because a much larger clone lies one nucleotide away. This rearrangement joins TRBV20-1 to TRBJ2-7; D not resolved. V lost 1 base and J 0 bases, leaving 13 bases between the germline ends. This CDR3 is built from 15 residues. CDR1 is DFQATT, CDR2 SNEGSKA, per germline (reference sequence). In DNA, the CDR3 is TGCAGTGCTAGAGGCGGCCGAAGGGTCTCCTACGAGCAGTACTTC. Its protein product is CSARGGRRVSYEQYF.

The CDR3, as DNA: TGCGCCAGCAGCCAAGCGACAACTAACTATGGCTACACCTTC. Translated, it gives CASSQATTNYGYTF. The chain is built from TRBV4-1 and TRBJ1-2; D is unclear. CDR3 length: 14 residues. From germline, CDR1 is MGHRA and CDR2 YSYEKL. Trimming removed 1 base from V and 0 bases from J, with 6 bases in between.

This chain joins TRBV12-3 or TRBV12-4 and TRBJ2-7; D gene uncertain. Trimming stripped 8 bases from V and 5 bases from J, with 19 bases between. The CDR3 sequence is 14 residues long. This chain's CDR3 is CASSETDQNDEQYF. CDR3 sequence (DNA): TGTGCCAGCTCGGAAACAGATCAAAATGACGAGCAGTACTTC.

The chain uses TRBV7-9 and TRBJ1-6; D remains unclear. The germline V gene encodes CDR1 SEHNR and CDR2 FQNEAQ (reference sequence). Between the trimmed V and J ends, which lost 11 bases and 7 bases, there was a span of 18 bases. The CDR3 length is 14 residues. In DNA, the CDR3 is TGTGCCTTTCATCGTGGCGGCCGGAATTCACCCCTCCACTTT. Its translation: CAFHRGGRNSPLHF.

V and J are TRBV6-1 and TRBJ2-3; TRBD2 might be the D (6 bases). CDR3 length: 13 amino acids. In germline, CDR1 is MNHNS, CDR2 SASEGT. V was cut by 3 bases and J by 5 bases, with 9 bases left in between. The CDR3 nucleotides are TGTGCCAGCAGTGACGGGGGAAGAGATACGCAGTATTTT. Encoded protein: CASSDGGRDTQYF.

This clonotype was seen repeatedly, ten times or more. The chain's CDR3 is CASSVGSSQDQPQHF. The DNA for the CDR3 is TGTGCCAGCAGCGTAGGATCGAGTCAGGATCAGCCCCAGCATTTT. The chain joins TRBV9 to TRBJ1-5, with D unclear. Deletions cut 0 bases from V and 5 bases from J, with 12 bases between. The CDR3 loop spans 15 amino acids. Germline assignment: CDR1 SGDLS and CDR2 YYNGEE.

This chain links TRBV13 with TRBJ2-5, with a possible D match to TRBD2 (6 bases). V gave up 2 bases and J gave up 2 bases, with 15 bases separating them. The CDR3 loop spans 16 amino acids. CDR1 and CDR2 (germline): PRHDT, FYEKMQ (reference sequence). The CDR3 sequence is CASSLRIGSGQETQYF. DNA for the CDR3: TGTGCCAGCAGCTTAAGAATCGGTAGCGGTCAAGAGACCCAGTACTTC.

J is TRBJ1-5 and V is TRBV15; TRBD1 aligns across 10 bases. CDR1 LNHNV and CDR2 YYDKDF come from the germline V gene (reference sequence). CDR3 size: 17 residues. The V segment lost 5 bases and the J segment 6 bases; nucleotides outside the gene matches: 13. This CDR3 is CATSLDRGNVFGQPQHF. As DNA, the CDR3 is TGTGCCACCAGCCTGGACAGGGGGAATGTTTTTGGTCAGCCCCAGCATTTT.

The CDR3 spells CSVEGEGPSTDTQYF. The CDR3 coding sequence is TGCAGCGTTGAGGGTGAGGGTCCTAGCACAGATACGCAGTATTTT. The V call is TRBV29-1, the J call TRBJ2-3; TRBD2 might be the D (5 bases). CDR3 length equals 15 residues. Germline assignment: CDR1 SQVTM and CDR2 ANQGSEA. V lost 3 bases to trimming and J lost 0 bases, with 13 bases between them.

V is TRBV29-1 and J is TRBJ2-5, with 8 bases fitting TRBD2. The CDR3 is 15 amino acids. Losses at the gene ends were 6 bases for V and 1 base for J; bases not matched to a gene: 10. Germline-derived CDR1 and CDR2 are SQVTM and ANQGSEA. CDR3 residues: CSVAVGTRFQETQYF. The DNA of the CDR3 is TGCAGCGTGGCCGTGGGGACTAGATTCCAAGAGACCCAGTACTTC.

This clonotype was observed a few times. This sequence joins TRBV20-1 and TRBJ2-7; D might be TRBD1 (5 bases). This CDR3 spans 15 amino acids. In germline, CDR1 is DFQATT, CDR2 SNEGSKA (reference sequence). Trimming removed 6 bases at V and 0 bases at J, with 18 bases between. The CDR3 protein is CSAYTQDTNSYEQYF. The CDR3 nucleotides read TGCAGTGCCTACACGCAGGACACCAACTCCTACGAGCAGTACTTC.

The chain carries TRBV12-3 or TRBV12-4 and TRBJ2-1, with TRBD2 matching 7 bases. V lost 6 bases, J lost 2 bases, and 7 bases stayed unmatched. The CDR3 length is 15 residues. Here the CDR3 DNA reads TGTGCCAGCAGCCCAGCGGGGATACCCTACAATGAGCAGTTCTTC. Amino acid sequence: CASSPAGIPYNEQFF.

V and J are TRBV6-5 and TRBJ1-1; maybe TRBD1 (5 bases). The length of the CDR3 is 14 residues. Germline assignment: CDR1 MNHEY and CDR2 SVGAGI. V was shortened by 1 base and J by 6 bases, with 12 bases between the two germline ends. CDR3 DNA sequence: TGTGCCAGCAGTTACTTCGGGGGGGAAGCTGAAGCTTTCTTT. Protein product: CASSYFGGEAEAFF.

This clonotype appeared a few times. DNA of the CDR3: TGTGCCAGCTCACCACCAGGGATCAGCAATCAGCCCCAGCATTTT. Residues: CASSPPGISNQPQHF. The V gene is TRBV18, the J gene TRBJ1-5, with unresolved D. Deletions cut 0 bases from V and 1 base from J, with 7 bases between. Per germline, CDR1 KGHSH and CDR2 LQKENI. The CDR3 extends over 15 amino acids.

In this sample, this clonotype turned up a few times. V gene TRBV25-1 combines with J gene TRBJ1-2; 8 bases agree with TRBD1. Germline loops: CDR1 MGHDK, CDR2 SYGVNS. Trimming removed 6 bases from V and 13 bases from J; junction bases left unmatched: 7. CDR3 length equals 11 residues. The DNA of the CDR3 is TGTGCCAGCAGATCACAGGGGGTCTCCACCTTC. This translates into CASRSQGVSTF.

This clonotype has just a few counts. The J gene is TRBJ2-7, the V gene TRBV11-2; D remains unclear. Between the trimmed V and J ends, which lost 2 bases and 3 bases, there was a span of 8 bases. Per germline, CDR1 SGHAT and CDR2 FQNNGV. The CDR3 contains 13 residues. DNA for the CDR3: TGTGCCAGCAGCTTAATATACCGCTACGAGCAGTACTTC. This encodes CASSLIYRYEQYF. The entire variable domain, with the rest obtained from reference TRBV11-2 and TRBJ2-7, is as follows: EAGVAQSPRYKIIEKRQSVAFWCNPISGHATLYWYQQILGQGPKLLIQFQNNGVVDDSQLPKDRFSAERLKGVDSTLKIQPAKLEDSAVYLCASSLIYRYEQYFGPGTRLTVT.

In its sample, this clonotype was seen many times. V usage is TRBV28 and J usage is TRBJ2-5; D is undetermined. The CDR3 loop spans 13 amino acids. Germline-derived CDR1 and CDR2 are MDHEN and SYDVKM. V dropped 3 bases and J dropped 4 bases, with 9 bases sitting between them. The CDR3 here is CASSLVSRETQYF. CDR3 sequence (DNA): TGTGCCAGCAGTTTGGTCTCACGAGAGACCCAGTACTTC.